The 27 T cell receptor beta chains reported below all come from one sample, sequenced in a study of cytomegalovirus exposure and HLA in healthy donors. PCR used 60 Vbeta primers and 13 Jbeta primers. Produced via immunoSEQ multiplex PCR; TCRdb's table is partial and in-frame only. The sample records over 120,000 clones, approximately 78% being singletons. Source material: PBMCs. These receptors were collected from a woman between 18 and 29 years old in good health and CMV-seropositive.

In DNA form, the CDR3 reads TGTGCCAGCAGGTACGGATCCACTACCTACGAGCAGTACTTC. Protein: CASRYGSTTYEQYF. V gene TRBV6-5 combines with J gene TRBJ2-7; unclear D gene. Trimming cost V 6 bases and J 2 bases, with 14 bases left between them. Germline V CDR1 and CDR2: MNHEY, SVGAGI. CDR3 length: 14 residues.

V is TRBV5-4 and J is TRBJ2-2; D is perhaps TRBD2 (6 bases). The CDR3 consists of 15 residues. V was trimmed by 0 bases and J by 0 bases, leaving 6 bases between them. CDR1 and CDR2 (germline): SGHNT, YYREEE (reference sequence). CDR3 sequence: CASSLVAANTGELFF. The CDR3 DNA sequence: TGTGCCAGCAGCTTGGTAGCGGCGAACACCGGGGAGCTGTTTTTT.

This chain uses TRBV30 with TRBJ2-2; 9 nucleotides line up with TRBD1. The CDR3 is made up of 20 amino acids. The germline CDR1 and CDR2 sequences are GTSNPN and SVGIG (reference sequence). Trimming removed 0 bases from V and 5 bases from J; junction bases left unmatched: 19. The CDR3 DNA sequence: TGTGCCTGGAGTGTACGGTCTAACAGGGGGCTTCCACTTCCTACCGGGGAGCTGTTTTTT. This gives the protein CAWSVRSNRGLPLPTGELFF. Full variable domain (missing parts from reference TRBV30 and TRBJ2-2): SQTIHQWPATLVQPVGSPLSLECTVEGTSNPNLYWYRQAAGRGLQLLFYSVGIGQISSEVPQNLSASRPQDRQFILSSKKLLLSDSGFYLCAWSVRSNRGLPLPTGELFFGEGSRLTVL.

The chain links TRBV30 to TRBJ1-5; D unclear. Germline V CDR1 and CDR2: GTSNPN, SVGIG (reference sequence). This CDR3 is built from 13 residues. V lost 2 bases to trimming and J lost 3 bases, with 8 bases between them. As DNA, the CDR3 is TGTGCCTGGAGTCCAGGCCTCAATCAGCCCCAGCATTTT. Translated: CAWSPGLNQPQHF.

The V call is TRBV7-2, the J call TRBJ1-2, with TRBD1 identical over 7 bases. Germline V gives CDR1 SGHTA, CDR2 FQGNSA. Germline trimming cut 4 bases from V and 0 bases from J; bases unmatched to any gene: 2. The CDR3 length is 14 residues. The CDR3 is CASSSTGTNYGYTF. DNA for the CDR3: TGTGCCAGCAGCTCGACAGGGACTAACTATGGCTACACCTTC.

The chain is built from TRBV5-1 and TRBJ1-1; 8 nucleotides agree with TRBD1. Germline CDR1 reads SGHRS; CDR2 reads YFSETQ. CDR3 length equals 15 residues. V trimming: 4 bases; J trimming: 6 bases; junction bases outside the gene matches: 11. CDR3 nucleotides: TGCGCCAGCAGCCAGACAGGGGCCACACCCCCTGAAGCTTTCTTT. Translated, it gives CASSQTGATPPEAFF.

The gene calls are TRBV7-6 and TRBJ2-5, with TRBD2 as a possible D gene (6 bases). The V gene's germline CDR1 is SGHVS and CDR2 FNYEAQ. CDR3 length: 13 residues. V gave up 5 bases and J gave up 5 bases, with 12 bases separating them. Here the CDR3 reads CASSQARGETQYF. CDR3 nucleotide sequence: TGTGCCAGCAGCCAGGCACGGGGGGAGACCCAGTACTTC.

This chain joins TRBV5-1 and TRBJ1-1, with 7 bases lining up with TRBD1. Germline V gene lookup returns CDR1 SGHRS and CDR2 YFSETQ. V lost 4 bases to trimming and J lost 3 bases; unmatched junction nucleotides: 6. This CDR3 comprises 14 residues. CDR3 sequence: CASSRMGTDTEAFF. CDR3 bases: TGCGCCAGCAGCAGAATGGGGACAGACACTGAAGCTTTCTTT.

The gene calls are TRBV6-1 and TRBJ1-2; a weak D match, TRBD1 (6 bases). V lost 6 bases to trimming and J lost 5 bases, with 16 bases between them. There are 14 residues in the CDR3. Germline V gene lookup returns CDR1 MNHNS and CDR2 SASEGT. The CDR3 DNA reads TGTGCCAGCAGCCGACAGGATGCCGGGTATGGCTACACCTTC. This sequence encodes CASSRQDAGYGYTF.

The CDR3 region is CSVSRGLAGGPSYNEQFF. The DNA for the CDR3 is TGCAGCGTTAGCCGCGGACTAGCGGGGGGGCCGTCCTACAATGAGCAGTTCTTC. The gene calls are TRBV29-1 and TRBJ2-1, with 15 nucleotides matching TRBD2. The CDR3 has 18 amino acids. Germline V gene sequence: CDR1 SQVTM, CDR2 ANQGSEA. The V and J ends lost 5 bases and 1 base, in that order; junction bases with no gene match: 9.

The chain has TRBV6-1 and TRBJ2-6; TRBD1 matches 9 bases. V lost 4 bases and J lost 0; bases outside the gene matches: 4. Germline CDR1 and CDR2: MNHNS and SASEGT. CDR3 length: 17 amino acids. The chain's CDR3 is CASSVGQGNSGANVLTF. CDR3 coding DNA: TGTGCCAGCAGTGTCGGACAGGGGAACTCTGGGGCCAACGTCCTGACTTTC.

The CDR3 is CASSFRGGGAAEAFF. The CDR3 DNA reads as TGTGCCAGCAGCTTCCGAGGTGGGGGGGCAGCTGAAGCTTTCTTT. This rearrangement joins TRBV5-5 to TRBJ1-1; D is possibly TRBD1 (6 bases). With 2 bases removed from V and 6 bases from J, the gap between germline ends came to 17 bases. The CDR3 extends over 15 amino acids. Germline V gives CDR1 SGHKS, CDR2 YYEKEE (reference sequence).

This chain links TRBV21-1 with TRBJ2-1; the DNA was not used to check the table's D call, TRBD1. TRBV21-1 is noted as a pseudogene. The CDR3 contains 14 residues. In DNA form, the CDR3 reads TGTGCCAGCAGCTCTGGAGACAGGGGGTATGAGCAGTTCTTC. Residues: CASSSGDRGYEQFF.

V usage is TRBV12-5 and J usage is TRBJ2-7, with a weak D call TRBD1 (6 bases). CDR1 LGHNT and CDR2 FRNRAP come from the germline V gene. Trimming shortened V by 6 bases and J by 6 bases, and 15 bases separated the two germline ends. The CDR3 covers 13 residues. CDR3 sequence reads: CASGRDQGSEQYF. The CDR3 bases are TGTGCTAGTGGCCGAGACCAGGGGTCCGAGCAGTACTTC. Complete variable domain (other parts from reference TRBV12-5 and TRBJ2-7): DARVTQTPRHKVTEMGQEVTMRCQPILGHNTVFWYRQTMMQGLELLAYFRNRAPLDDSGMPKDRFSAEMPDATLATLKIQPSEPRDSAVYFCASGRDQGSEQYFGPGTRLTVT.

The V call is TRBV7-8, the J call TRBJ2-7; 11 bases match TRBD1. Unmatched junction bases numbered 3, after V lost 6 bases and J lost 2 bases. The CDR3 runs 14 residues. Germline V gives CDR1 SGHVS, CDR2 FQNEAQ. CDR3 in amino acids: CASRSGQGAYEQYF. The CDR3 DNA follows: TGTGCCAGCAGGTCGGGACAGGGGGCCTACGAGCAGTACTTC.

This clone appeared a few times. Other DNA sequences of this sample code for an identical CDR3. The chain couples TRBV5-1 to TRBJ2-1; TRBD1 matches at 7 bases. Germline CDR1 and CDR2: SGHRS and YFSETQ. This CDR3 has 13 amino acids. With V trimmed by 2 bases and J by 4 bases, 0 bases remained unmatched. The CDR3 region has the DNA TGCGCCAGCAGCTTACAGGGGTACAATGAGCAGTTCTTC. This sequence encodes CASSLQGYNEQFF.

The chain recombines TRBV2 with TRBJ1-2, with a possible D match to TRBD1 (5 bases). Germline V gene sequence: CDR1 SNHLY, CDR2 FYNNEI. V was shortened by 1 base and J by 5 bases, with 8 bases between the two germline ends. CDR3 length: 13 residues. CDR3 region: CASSEGGGYGYTF. The DNA for the CDR3 is TGTGCCAGCAGTGAAGGCGGGGGGTATGGCTACACCTTC.

The count of this clone is one. This chain joins TRBV5-6 and TRBJ1-2; D unresolved. This CDR3 has 14 residues. V lost 0 bases to trimming and J lost 4 bases, with 10 bases between them. Germline CDR1 and CDR2: SGHDT and YYEEEE. The CDR3 loop is CASSLDGLTYGYTF. The CDR3 DNA reads TGTGCCAGCAGCTTGGACGGTCTTACCTATGGCTACACCTTC.

The gene calls are TRBV7-2 and TRBJ2-2; D might be TRBD1 (6 bases). The germline V and J ends were trimmed by 6 bases and 5 bases, with 22 bases remaining between them. In germline, CDR1 is SGHTA, CDR2 FQGNSA. The CDR3 has 17 amino acids. Here the CDR3 reads CASRWVYRVGDTGELFF. The DNA for the CDR3 is TGTGCCAGCAGGTGGGTCTACAGGGTGGGTGATACCGGGGAGCTGTTTTTT.

This chain joins TRBV6-1 and TRBJ2-1; 9 bases fit TRBD1. This CDR3 has 15 residues. V shed 6 bases, J shed 4 bases, and the junction held 7 bases outside the gene matches. Germline CDR1 MNHNS, CDR2 SASEGT. Here the CDR3 reads CASRPAGTGYNEQFF. CDR3 coding DNA: TGTGCCAGCAGGCCGGCCGGGACAGGGTACAATGAGCAGTTCTTC.

V usage is TRBV6-6 and J usage is TRBJ1-3, with 7 bases fitting TRBD1. The J segment lost 13 bases and the V segment lost 0 bases, leaving 6 bases of the junction unmatched. The CDR3 extends over 13 amino acids. The germline CDR1 and CDR2 sequences are MNHNY and SVGAGI (reference sequence). Written as DNA, the CDR3 is TGTGCCAGCAGTTACTCGGACAGGCCCGTTATATATTTT. Residues: CASSYSDRPVIYF.

V usage is TRBV5-1 and J usage is TRBJ2-7; TRBD2 is a possible D gene (6 bases). Deletions cut 0 bases from V and 2 bases from J, with 12 bases between. This CDR3 is built from 15 residues. Looked up from germline, CDR1 is SGHRS and CDR2 is YFSETQ. CDR3 amino acids: CASSLAGGFPYEQYF. In DNA form, the CDR3 reads TGCGCCAGCAGCTTGGCAGGAGGGTTCCCCTACGAGCAGTACTTC.

This clone came up a few times. This chain joins TRBV2 and TRBJ2-1; the D gene is possibly TRBD2 (6 bases). This CDR3 region has 15 residues. V gave up 7 bases and J gave up 5 bases, with 18 bases separating them. The germline gives CDR1 SNHLY, CDR2 FYNNEI. The CDR3 nucleotides are TGTGCCAGCACCGACAAACTAGCAGGTAACAATGAGCAGTTCTTC. Translated, it gives CASTDKLAGNNEQFF.

The chain has TRBV9 and TRBJ1-2; unclear D gene. The CDR3 runs 14 residues. The ends were cut back, 3 bases at V and 5 bases at J, with 14 bases in the middle. Germline V lookup: CDR1 SGDLS, CDR2 YYNGEE. CDR3 sequence (DNA): TGTGCCAGCAGCGCGGGAGCGGGCGAATATGGCTACACCTTC. Translating gives CASSAGAGEYGYTF.

This chain joins TRBV5-8 and TRBJ2-7; TRBD1 matches 9 bases. Unmatched junction bases numbered 12, after V lost 4 bases and J lost 4 bases. The germline CDR1 and CDR2 sequences are SGHTS and YDEGEE. This CDR3 is 16 amino acids long. The CDR3 region has the DNA TGTGCCAGCAGCACTGTAAACAGGGGGCCGATATACGAGCAGTACTTC. This translates into CASSTVNRGPIYEQYF.

About this clone: A junction end diverges from the germline sequence, so it may reflect a read error. V usage is TRBV7-9 and J usage is TRBJ2-1; 11 bases are shared with TRBD2. The CDR3 runs to 18 residues. The germline V gene encodes CDR1 SEHNR and CDR2 FQNEAQ (reference sequence). This chain's CDR3 is CASGLAGGARSSYNEQFF. CDR3 sequence (DNA): TGTGCCAGCGGCTTAGCGGGGGGGGCGCGGAGCTCCTACAATGAGCAGTTCTTC. Drawing the rest from reference TRBV7-9 and TRBJ2-1, the complete variable domain is DTGVSQNPRHKITKRGQNVTFRCDPISEHNRLYWYRQTLGQGPEFLTYFQNEAQLEKSRLLSDRFSAERPKGSFSTLEIQRTEQGDSAMYLCASGLAGGARSSYNEQFFGPGTRLTVL.

This clone was seen just once. The genes are TRBV6-5 and TRBJ1-5; 10 bases agree with TRBD1. The V segment lost 6 bases and the J segment 7 bases; nucleotides outside the gene matches: 3. CDR1 is MNHEY and CDR2 is SVGAGI in the germline V gene. The CDR3 is made up of 13 amino acids. CDR3 DNA sequence: TGTGCCAGCAGGGGGACAGGGGAACAGCCCCAGCATTTT. Encoded protein: CASRGTGEQPQHF.